These 23 T cell receptor beta chains were sequenced from one sample in a study of cytomegalovirus exposure and HLA in healthy donors. PCR amplification relied on 60 Vbeta primers (plus 13 Jbeta primers). This table comes from immunoSEQ multiplex PCR, and its TCRdb copy is limited to in-frame clones, with some not included. Among 80,000 to 95,000 clones listed, about 67% were seen once. The sequenced sample consisted of PBMCs. The receptor set was obtained from a woman under 30 in good health and CMV-seropositive.

The gene calls are TRBV27 and TRBJ1-1; D is perhaps TRBD1 (5 bases). From germline, CDR1 is MNHEY and CDR2 SMNVEV (reference sequence). V lost 4 bases, J lost 1 base, and 13 bases lay in between. The CDR3 runs to 15 residues. The CDR3 region has the DNA TGTGCCAGCAGTTCCCAGGGATTCGAGAACACTGAAGCTTTCTTT. It yields the protein CASSSQGFENTEAFF.

The rearrangement joins TRBV10-1 to TRBJ1-1; 11 nucleotides match TRBD1. The CDR3 is 17 amino acids. Unmatched junction bases numbered 7, after V lost 2 bases and J lost 2 bases. Looked up from germline, CDR1 is WNHNN and CDR2 is SYGVQD (reference sequence). CDR3 coding DNA: TGCGCCAGCAGTGAGGAGGACAGGGGGCAAGGAAACACTGAAGCTTTCTTT. It encodes CASSEEDRGQGNTEAFF.

The chain combines TRBV7-2 with TRBJ1-2, with D possibly being TRBD1 (5 bases). V was pared by 2 bases and J by 4 bases, with 14 bases between. The CDR3 has 15 residues. The V gene's germline CDR1 is SGHTA and CDR2 FQGNSA. The CDR3 sequence: CASSLNRRYLYGYTF. For the CDR3, the DNA is TGTGCCAGCAGCTTAAACAGGCGATATCTCTATGGCTACACCTTC.

The chain employs TRBV6-1 and TRBJ2-1; tentative D call: TRBD1 (6 bases). CDR3 length: 14 residues. Trimming removed 6 bases from V and 2 bases from J, with 11 bases in between. CDR1 and CDR2 (germline): MNHNS, SASEGT. CDR3 nucleotides: TGTGCCAGCAGATACAGGGTAGCCTACAATGAGCAGTTCTTC. The encoded protein is CASRYRVAYNEQFF.

This clone was detected only a few times. This sequence joins TRBV7-2 and TRBJ2-7; 11 positions match TRBD1. Germline CDR1 is SGHTA and CDR2 is FQGNSA. The CDR3 extends over 13 amino acids. Trimming removed 5 bases from V and 9 bases from J; junction bases left unmatched: 6. The CDR3 DNA sequence: TGTGCCAGCAGCCCTATCGGACAGGGGGCGCAGTACTTC. It codes for CASSPIGQGAQYF.

There are a few counts of this clone. The V gene is TRBV4-1, the J gene TRBJ1-1; TRBD1 matches 9 bases. The germline gives CDR1 MGHRA, CDR2 YSYEKL. V lost 2 bases, J lost 0 bases, and 1 base stayed unmatched. The CDR3 totals 15 residues. This chain's CDR3 is CASSQRQGVNTEAFF. In DNA form, the CDR3 reads TGCGCCAGCAGCCAACGACAGGGGGTGAACACTGAAGCTTTCTTT.

The chain recombines TRBV9 with TRBJ1-1; tentative D call: TRBD1 (6 bases). The germline V and J ends were trimmed by 5 bases and 4 bases, with 12 bases remaining between them. The length of the CDR3 is 13 residues. Germline V gene lookup returns CDR1 SGDLS and CDR2 YYNGEE. CDR3 nucleotides: TGTGCCAGCAGTAGGACAGTTGGCACTGAAGCTTTCTTT. As protein: CASSRTVGTEAFF.

This clone was seen only once. The chain has TRBV18 and TRBJ1-1; 9 bases agree with TRBD1. The germline V gene encodes CDR1 KGHSH and CDR2 LQKENI. CDR3 length: 14 residues. Trimming took 5 bases from V and 2 from J; bases not matched to a gene: 3. CDR3 region: CASSLQGANTEAFF. CDR3 coding DNA: TGTGCCAGCTCATTACAGGGGGCCAACACTGAAGCTTTCTTT.

This clone was counted only a few times. This chain uses TRBV25-1 with TRBJ2-7, with 9 nucleotides matching TRBD2. Trimming removed 5 bases from V and 3 bases from J; junction bases left unmatched: 14. The germline CDR1 and CDR2 sequences are MGHDK and SYGVNS. CDR3 length equals 17 residues. CDR3 bases: TGTGCCAGCAGTCCCAATATGTTTAGCGGGGGCCGCTACGAGCAGTACTTC. Protein: CASSPNMFSGGRYEQYF.

The CDR3 nucleotides are TGTGCCAGCAGCGTAGATGTCGGGGAGGGTCAGCCCCAGCATTTT. It is translated as CASSVDVGEGQPQHF. The chain recombines TRBV9 with TRBJ1-5, with D hard to call. V dropped 0 bases and J dropped 6 bases, with 13 bases sitting between them. Germline V lookup: CDR1 SGDLS, CDR2 YYNGEE. The CDR3 totals 15 residues.

This clone was observed a handful of times. The chain employs TRBV7-9 and TRBJ1-1; TRBD1 aligns across 9 bases. The ends lost 5 bases at V and 3 bases at J; junction bases unmatched: 10. CDR1 is SEHNR and CDR2 is FQNEAQ in the germline V gene (reference sequence). The CDR3 consists of 16 residues. The CDR3 nucleotides are TGTGCCAGCAGCCCACTACAGGGGGCGGGAGACACTGAAGCTTTCTTT. This codes for CASSPLQGAGDTEAFF.

The genes are TRBV28 and TRBJ2-2; no definite D call. This CDR3 has 14 residues. V lost 6 bases to trimming and J lost 2 bases, with 10 bases between them. Germline V CDR1 and CDR2: MDHEN, SYDVKM. CDR3 amino acids: CASSRSYNTGELFF. Written as DNA, the CDR3 is TGTGCCAGCAGCCGCTCCTATAACACCGGGGAGCTGTTTTTT.

There are many counts of this clone. The chain carries TRBV6-5 and TRBJ2-1; the D gene is possibly TRBD2 (5 bases). Per the germline V gene, CDR1 is MNHEY and CDR2 is SVGAGI. V lost 5 bases and J 9 bases, leaving 11 bases between the germline ends. This CDR3 region has 12 residues. CDR3 DNA: TGTGCCAGCAGTCTTCTAGCTAGTGAGCAGTTCTTC. Encoded protein: CASSLLASEQFF.

The CDR3: CATSSRTSGSDTQYF. CDR3 DNA sequence: TGTGCCACCAGCAGTAGGACTAGCGGGAGTGATACGCAGTATTTT. This chain links TRBV15 with TRBJ2-3; the match to TRBD2 covers 13 bases. This CDR3 spans 15 amino acids. Germline V gene lookup returns CDR1 LNHNV and CDR2 YYDKDF (reference sequence). V was pared by 3 bases and J by 6 bases, with 3 bases of the junction left unmatched.

The chain employs TRBV4-1 and TRBJ1-4, with D possibly being TRBD1 (6 bases). The V and J ends lost 1 base and 5 bases respectively, with 14 bases between them. CDR3 length: 16 amino acids. Germline assignment: CDR1 MGHRA and CDR2 YSYEKL. The CDR3 is CASSQGGGALNEKLFF. As DNA, the CDR3 is TGCGCCAGCAGCCAAGGAGGGGGGGCCCTGAATGAAAAACTGTTTTTT.

The chain combines TRBV7-8 with TRBJ2-6, with 9 bases lining up with TRBD1. Germline-derived CDR1 and CDR2 are SGHVS and FQNEAQ. J was trimmed by 1 base and V by 5 bases; bases with no gene match: 12. This CDR3 has 19 amino acids. CDR3 coding DNA: TGTGCCAGCAGCGAACCCCGGGACAGGGAGACTTCTGGGGCCAACGTCCTGACTTTC. This sequence encodes CASSEPRDRETSGANVLTF. Together with reference TRBV7-8 and TRBJ2-6, the CDR3 gives the full variable domain: GAGVSQSPRYKVAKRGQDVALRCDPISGHVSLFWYQQALGQGPEFLTYFQNEAQLDKSGLPSDRFFAERPEGSVSTLKIQRTQQEDSAVYLCASSEPRDRETSGANVLTFGAGSRLTVL.

The chain links TRBV29-1 to TRBJ1-6, with 8 bases identical to TRBD1. CDR3 length: 13 residues. Germline V gives CDR1 SQVTM, CDR2 ANQGSEA. Trimming cost V 4 bases and J 6 bases; bases outside gene matches: 2. CDR3 in amino acids: CSVGTGGNSPLHF. The CDR3 DNA follows: TGCAGCGTTGGTACAGGGGGTAATTCACCCCTCCACTTT.

The chain joins TRBV19 to TRBJ2-3; TRBD1 might be the D (7 bases). This CDR3 has 14 amino acids. Germline lookup yields CDR1 LNHDA and CDR2 SQIVND (reference sequence). Trimming pared 5 bases from V and 2 bases from J, leaving 11 bases between. For the CDR3, the DNA is TGTGCCAGTAGTTCCAGGGGGGTCACAGATACGCAGTATTTT. Amino acid sequence: CASSSRGVTDTQYF. Filled out from reference TRBV19 and TRBJ2-3, the complete variable domain reads DGGITQSPKYLFRKEGQNVTLSCEQNLNHDAMYWYRQDPGQGLRLIYYSQIVNDFQKGDIAEGYSVSREKKESFPLTVTSAQKNPTAFYLCASSSRGVTDTQYFGPGTRLTVL.

V is TRBV5-1 and J is TRBJ2-2; TRBD1 matches 8 bases. This CDR3 has 16 residues. CDR1 and CDR2 from the germline V gene are SGHRS and YFSETQ. V was pared by 0 bases and J by 6 bases, with 7 bases of the junction left unmatched. The CDR3 loop is CASSLAGTGGAGELFF. CDR3 in DNA: TGCGCCAGCAGCTTGGCCGGGACAGGCGGTGCCGGGGAGCTGTTTTTT.

This clone was seen at least ten times. The rearrangement uses TRBV4-2 and TRBJ1-3; TRBD1 agrees at 10 bases. The CDR3 totals 16 residues. CDR1 is LGHNA and CDR2 is YNFKEQ in the germline V gene. V lost 2 bases and J lost 2; bases outside the gene matches: 3. CDR3 in amino acids: CASSQPGQGAGNTIYF. For the CDR3, the DNA is TGTGCCAGCAGCCAACCAGGACAGGGGGCTGGAAACACCATATATTTT.

On this clone: Distinct nucleotide sequences in the sample also encode this CDR3. J is TRBJ2-7 and V is TRBV13, with 8 bases matching TRBD1. CDR1 and CDR2 (germline): PRHDT, FYEKMQ (reference sequence). The CDR3 contains 16 residues. V dropped 5 bases and J dropped 3; count of bases not matched to a gene: 12. CDR3 bases: TGTGCCAGCAGCCGGAACCGGGACAGGACTTACTACGAGCAGTACTTC. Translating it yields CASSRNRDRTYYEQYF.

There are a few counts of this clone. The chain combines TRBV14 with TRBJ1-1; weak D call: TRBD1 (5 bases). The CDR3 runs 15 residues. V shed 1 base and J shed 4 bases, with 13 bases lying between them. CDR1 is SGHDN and CDR2 is FVKESK in the germline V gene. The CDR3 coding sequence is TGTGCCAGCAGCCAAGCCGCAGGGCTTGCCACTGAAGCTTTCTTT. Translation gives CASSQAAGLATEAFF.

This chain connects TRBV7-2 to TRBJ1-5; unclear D gene. V gave up 6 bases and J gave up 2 bases, with 17 bases separating them. CDR1 is SGHTA and CDR2 is FQGNSA in the germline V gene. The length of the CDR3 is 16 residues. The CDR3 DNA reads as TGTGCCAGCAGGGGCGGGGTGCGGGATGGCAATCAGCCCCAGCATTTT. Translated, it gives CASRGGVRDGNQPQHF.